The 4 T cell receptor beta chains presented below share a single source sample, sequenced in a study of blood T cell repertoires in COVID-19. The table came from immunoSEQ multiplex PCR; TCRdb's copy has only in-frame clones and leaves some out. The profile shows more than 300,000 clones, more than 90% of them singletons. Sequenced sample: PBMCs or T cells enriched from blood (not recorded which). These receptors came from a woman between 25 and 40 years old who had been exposed to COVID-19.

This sequence joins TRBV4-2 and TRBJ1-4; perhaps TRBD1 as D (5 bases). V was shortened by 4 bases and J by 7 bases, with 16 bases between the two germline ends. Germline V gene sequence: CDR1 LGHNA, CDR2 YNFKEQ. CDR3 length: 15 amino acids. CDR3 sequence: CASSRNGGGGEKLFF. The CDR3 nucleotides read TGTGCCAGCAGCCGAAACGGGGGAGGAGGTGAAAAACTGTTTTTT.

The V call is TRBV5-4, the J call TRBJ2-7; the D gene is possibly TRBD2 (5 bases). This CDR3 is built from 11 residues. V lost 3 bases, J lost 9 bases, and 10 bases lay in between. Germline values: CDR1 SGHNT, CDR2 YYREEE (reference sequence). In DNA, the CDR3 is TGTGCCAGCAGCTATGGACTCTCGCAGTACTTC. Encoded protein: CASSYGLSQYF.

J is TRBJ1-1 and V is TRBV9, with 12 bases lining up with TRBD1. V lost 4 bases and J lost 1; bases outside the gene matches: 11. CDR1 and CDR2 (germline): SGDLS, YYNGEE. This CDR3 contains 18 residues. The CDR3 reads CASSSVPGQGARNTEAFF. CDR3 nucleotide sequence: TGTGCCAGCAGCTCCGTCCCGGGACAGGGGGCGCGGAACACTGAAGCTTTCTTT.

The chain couples TRBV10-3 to TRBJ1-4; D unresolved. The CDR3 has 18 amino acids. The ends were cut back, 2 bases at V and 4 bases at J, with 20 bases in the middle. In germline, CDR1 is ENHRY, CDR2 SYGVKD. The CDR3 nucleotides are TGTGCCATCAGTGAGCCCTTTGGATCGGGGTTTCGTAATGAAAAACTGTTTTTT. It yields the protein CAISEPFGSGFRNEKLFF.